Shown below are 26 T cell receptor beta chains from a single sample sequenced in a study of cytomegalovirus exposure and HLA in healthy donors. Amplification used 60 Vbeta primers and 13 Jbeta primers. Some clones are missing from TCRdb's copy, which holds only in-frame ones; the method was immunoSEQ multiplex PCR. The table lists roughly 130,000 clones, 80% of them singletons. Sequencing was carried out using PBMCs. Source of these receptors: a young man in good health and CMV-seronegative.

The rearrangement uses TRBV7-9 and TRBJ2-3; a possible D gene is TRBD1 (6 bases). This CDR3 spans 14 amino acids. V was shortened by 4 bases and J by 2 bases, with 10 bases between the two germline ends. CDR1 SEHNR and CDR2 FQNEAQ come from the germline V gene (reference sequence). The CDR3 loop is CASSSGASTDTQYF. The CDR3 bases are TGTGCCAGCAGCTCAGGGGCGTCCACAGATACGCAGTATTTT.

The chain joins TRBV5-6 to TRBJ2-7; possible D gene TRBD2, 6 bases. Germline V gives CDR1 SGHDT, CDR2 YYEEEE. Trimming took 5 bases from V and 4 from J, leaving 13 bases between them. CDR3 length equals 13 residues. The CDR3 loop reads CASSDGTFYEQYF. CDR3 DNA: TGTGCCAGCAGTGACGGGACTTTTTACGAGCAGTACTTC.

This sequence joins TRBV6-1 and TRBJ2-2, with no clear D. Germline V CDR1 and CDR2: MNHNS, SASEGT. The CDR3 is 15 amino acids. The V end lost 1 base, the J end lost 2 bases, and 8 bases lay between the germline ends. Written as DNA, the CDR3 is TGTGCCAGCAGTGAAGGGCGGTATAACACCGGGGAGCTGTTTTTT. This sequence encodes CASSEGRYNTGELFF.

This clone was counted once. This chain connects TRBV2 to TRBJ1-5, with TRBD1 matching over 8 bases. The CDR3 loop spans 18 amino acids. The germline V gene encodes CDR1 SNHLY and CDR2 FYNNEI. J lost 4 bases, V lost 0 bases, and 11 bases had no gene match. The CDR3 region is CASSEARTGPPRNQPQHF. The CDR3 region has the DNA TGTGCCAGCAGTGAAGCGAGGACAGGGCCCCCTAGAAATCAGCCCCAGCATTTT.

J is TRBJ2-1 and V is TRBV18, with 9 bases that match TRBD1. There are 15 residues in the CDR3. Per the germline V gene, CDR1 is KGHSH and CDR2 is LQKENI. The V gene end was trimmed by 8 bases and the J gene end by 7 bases; junction bases not matched to a gene: 12. The DNA of the CDR3 is TGTGCCAGCCACCACCGGGACAGGGAATTGAATGAGCAGTTCTTC. Translated: CASHHRDRELNEQFF.

V gene TRBV10-3 combines with J gene TRBJ1-3, with D possibly matching TRBD1 (6 bases). V lost 7 bases, J lost 4 bases, and 20 bases lay in between. The germline V gene encodes CDR1 ENHRY and CDR2 SYGVKD. This CDR3 region has 16 residues. CDR3: CAITEDRLNVGNTIYF. CDR3 sequence (DNA): TGTGCCATCACCGAGGACAGACTAAACGTCGGAAACACCATATATTTT.

In nucleotides, the CDR3 is TGTGCCAGCAGCTTGGGACAGACCTCTGGAAACACCATATATTTT. Translation: CASSLGQTSGNTIYF. The chain joins TRBV5-6 to TRBJ1-3, with a tentative D call TRBD1 (5 bases). Between the trimmed V and J ends, which lost 0 bases and 0 bases, there was a span of 7 bases. CDR3 length: 15 residues. From germline, CDR1 is SGHDT and CDR2 YYEEEE.

The chain links TRBV5-4 to TRBJ2-3; D is perhaps TRBD1 (5 bases). Trimming cost V 2 bases and J 4 bases, with 14 bases left between them. CDR3 length equals 15 residues. CDR1 and CDR2 from the germline V gene are SGHNT and YYREEE (reference sequence). CDR3 nucleotide sequence: TGTGCCAGCAGCTTAAGGGGCGCCCCTTCAGATACGCAGTATTTT. This translates into CASSLRGAPSDTQYF.

The table lists this clone with a few counts. The chain combines TRBV6-5 with TRBJ1-5; possibly TRBD1 for D (5 bases). Germline CDR1 reads MNHEY; CDR2 reads SVGAGI. The CDR3 runs to 12 residues. Trimming left V 8 bases short and J 7 bases short, with 12 bases between. The CDR3 sequence is CASHTGDQPQHF. The CDR3 nucleotides are TGTGCCAGCCACACGGGGGACCAGCCCCAGCATTTT.

CDR3 residues: CASSLEGQGADTQYF. In DNA form, the CDR3 reads TGTGCCAGCAGCTTAGAGGGACAGGGGGCAGATACGCAGTATTTT. V usage is TRBV7-9 and J usage is TRBJ2-3, with TRBD1 identical over 11 bases. V was clipped by 1 base and J by 4 bases; unmatched bases: 1. CDR1 is SEHNR, CDR2 FQNEAQ, per germline (reference sequence). The CDR3 sequence is 15 residues long.

The CDR3 protein is CASSLDRVNTGELFF. In DNA, the CDR3 is TGTGCCAGCAGCCTAGACAGGGTGAACACCGGGGAGCTGTTTTTT. This sequence joins TRBV7-9 and TRBJ2-2; TRBD1 agrees at 7 bases. CDR1 is SEHNR, CDR2 FQNEAQ, per germline (reference sequence). CDR3 length: 15 residues. J was trimmed by 1 base and V by 5 bases; bases with no gene match: 4. Full variable domain (outside the CDR3, taken from reference TRBV7-9 and TRBJ2-2): DTGVSQNPRHKITKRGQNVTFRCDPISEHNRLYWYRQTLGQGPEFLTYFQNEAQLEKSRLLSDRFSAERPKGSFSTLEIQRTEQGDSAMYLCASSLDRVNTGELFFGEGSRLTVL.

On this clone itself: The sample carries other DNA sequences with the same CDR3. The chain links TRBV5-1 to TRBJ2-5, with D tentatively TRBD1 (5 bases). The CDR3 loop spans 14 amino acids. V gave up 0 bases and J gave up 4 bases, with 10 bases separating them. Germline CDR1 SGHRS, CDR2 YFSETQ. CDR3 loop: CASSLGQGGETQYF. CDR3 DNA sequence: TGCGCCAGCAGCTTGGGCCAGGGTGGAGAGACCCAGTACTTC.

The chain is built from TRBV28 and TRBJ1-5; no clear D gene. V shed 7 bases and J shed 5 bases, with 9 bases lying between them. The CDR3 covers 12 residues. CDR1 is MDHEN, CDR2 SYDVKM, per germline. The CDR3 is CASNLGYQPQHF. DNA for the CDR3: TGTGCCAGCAATCTGGGCTATCAGCCCCAGCATTTT.

This chain uses TRBV7-9 with TRBJ2-7, with 13 bases lining up with TRBD2. Trimming cost V 6 bases and J 2 bases; bases outside gene matches: 4. The CDR3 has 15 residues. CDR1 SEHNR and CDR2 FQNEAQ come from the germline V gene (reference sequence). The CDR3 sequence is CASRPGTSGAYEQYF. The DNA for the CDR3 is TGTGCCAGCAGACCAGGGACTAGCGGGGCCTACGAGCAGTACTTC.

The chain links TRBV28 to TRBJ2-1, with D perhaps matching TRBD1 (6 bases). CDR3 length: 16 amino acids. V gave up 2 bases and J gave up 0 bases, with 11 bases separating them. Germline CDR1 is MDHEN and CDR2 is SYDVKM. The CDR3 sequence is CASSLVARGSYNEQFF. Written as DNA, the CDR3 is TGTGCCAGCAGTTTAGTCGCCAGGGGCTCCTACAATGAGCAGTTCTTC. Filled out from reference TRBV28 and TRBJ2-1, the complete variable domain reads DVKVTQSSRYLVKRTGEKVFLECVQDMDHENMFWYRQDPGLGLRLIYFSYDVKMKEKGDIPEGYSVSREKKERFSLILESASTNQTSMYLCASSLVARGSYNEQFFGPGTRLTVL.

The J gene is TRBJ2-7, the V gene TRBV5-1; 10 bases line up with TRBD1. Germline CDR1 is SGHRS and CDR2 is YFSETQ. The CDR3 loop spans 14 amino acids. After removal of 4 bases from V and 5 bases from J, the junction contained 6 bases not matched to a gene. CDR3 loop: CASSATGTGDEQYF. In DNA form, the CDR3 reads TGCGCCAGCAGCGCAACCGGGACAGGGGACGAGCAGTACTTC.

The chain combines TRBV4-2 with TRBJ1-2; TRBD1 matches at 7 bases. Germline V gives CDR1 LGHNA, CDR2 YNFKEQ. CDR3 length: 14 residues. V shed 1 base, J shed 8 bases, and the junction held 7 bases outside the gene matches. The CDR3 DNA reads TGTGCCAGCAGCCAAGGGGGACAGTCGCGCGGCTACACCTTC. This codes for CASSQGGQSRGYTF.

This clone was seen a handful of times. This chain joins TRBV10-3 and TRBJ1-2, with 12 bases lining up with TRBD1. The CDR3 sequence is 15 residues long. After removal of 10 bases from V and 3 bases from J, the junction contained 9 bases not matched to a gene. In germline, CDR1 is ENHRY, CDR2 SYGVKD. The CDR3 DNA follows: TGTGCCACCGGGGACAGGGGGCGGTCGGACTATGGCTACACCTTC. It is translated as CATGDRGRSDYGYTF.

The chain has TRBV5-5 and TRBJ1-1, with D possibly being TRBD1 (6 bases). This CDR3 is built from 14 residues. V lost 0 bases, J lost 3 bases, and 9 bases lay in between. CDR1 SGHKS and CDR2 YYEKEE come from the germline V gene (reference sequence). The DNA for the CDR3 is TGTGCCAGCAGCTTGGAGGGGGTGTACACTGAAGCTTTCTTT. Encoded protein: CASSLEGVYTEAFF.

The chain couples TRBV7-2 to TRBJ1-5, with a tentative D call TRBD1 (5 bases). The CDR3 totals 14 residues. V dropped 2 bases and J dropped 5 bases, with 10 bases sitting between them. CDR1 and CDR2 from the germline V gene are SGHTA and FQGNSA. CDR3 nucleotides: TGTGCCAGCAGCTTATCCGGGGGGGATCAGCCCCAGCATTTT. This translates into CASSLSGGDQPQHF.

This sequence joins TRBV5-1 and TRBJ2-5; D gene unclear. V lost 0 bases to trimming and J lost 3 bases, with 9 bases between them. There are 14 residues in the CDR3. The germline CDR1 and CDR2 sequences are SGHRS and YFSETQ. The chain's CDR3 is CASSLVEPKETQYF. Here the CDR3 DNA reads TGCGCCAGCAGCTTGGTCGAGCCGAAAGAGACCCAGTACTTC.

This clone appeared a few times. The chain has TRBV6-1 and TRBJ2-5; 9 bases are shared with TRBD2. The J call may be incorrect, as the DNA end agrees better with TRBJ2-7. Germline assignment: CDR1 MNHNS and CDR2 SASEGT. CDR3 size: 15 residues. DNA for the CDR3: TGTGCCAGCAGTGAATTGATTAGCGGGGGCTCCGAGCAGTACTTC. It yields the protein CASSELISGGSEQYF.

The chain links TRBV4-3 to TRBJ2-7; TRBD1 matches 9 bases. The germline gives CDR1 LGHNA, CDR2 YSLEER. J lost 3 bases, V lost 4 bases, and 4 bases had no gene match. This CDR3 contains 14 residues. In DNA form, the CDR3 reads TGCGCCAGCAGCCCGGACAGGGGCAGCTACGAGCAGTACTTC. Translating it yields CASSPDRGSYEQYF.

The chain employs TRBV7-3 and TRBJ1-1; 8 nucleotides align to TRBD1. Per germline, CDR1 SGHTA and CDR2 FQGTGA. The length of the CDR3 is 14 residues. After removal of 4 bases from V and 4 bases from J, the junction contained 5 bases not matched to a gene. CDR3 sequence: CASSSNTGGTEAFF. CDR3 sequence (DNA): TGTGCCAGCAGCTCGAACACAGGGGGCACTGAAGCTTTCTTT. The complete variable domain, with remaining parts taken from reference TRBV7-3 and TRBJ1-1, reads GAGVSQTPSNKVTEKGKYVELRCDPISGHTALYWYRQSLGQGPEFLIYFQGTGAADDSGLPNDRFFAVRPEGSVSTLKIQRTERGDSAVYLCASSSNTGGTEAFFGQGTRLTVV.

V usage is TRBV19 and J usage is TRBJ1-2; possibly TRBD1 for D (6 bases). Trimming stripped 9 bases from V and 7 bases from J, with 18 bases between. The CDR3 runs 13 residues. The V gene's germline CDR1 is LNHDA and CDR2 SQIVND (reference sequence). The CDR3 protein is CASPPGGKGGYTF. In DNA form, the CDR3 reads TGTGCCAGCCCCCCGGGGGGCAAGGGTGGCTACACCTTC.

V usage is TRBV9 and J usage is TRBJ2-1; 7 bases map to TRBD1. This CDR3 spans 16 amino acids. The V segment lost 4 bases and the J segment 9 bases; nucleotides outside the gene matches: 16. Germline values: CDR1 SGDLS, CDR2 YYNGEE. CDR3 region: CASSPGGSDSEGEQFF. CDR3 sequence (DNA): TGTGCCAGCAGCCCAGGGGGTAGCGACTCAGAGGGTGAGCAGTTCTTC.